This TCR beta chain was profiled in a study of kidney transplant recipient with SARS-CoV-2 infection. Between the trimmed V and J ends, which lost 5 bases and 4 bases, there was a span of 23 bases. Germline V gene data show CDR1 as MRHNA and CDR2 as SNTAGT. CDR3 length equals 17 residues. TCRdb analysed the reads with MiXCR anew, one entry per CDR3 protein. Of roughly 250,000 distinct CDR3 sequences listed, 29% are singletons. This chain connects TRBV6-4 to TRBJ1-2; D call uncertain. The origin of this receptor is a young adult male patient who had COVID-19 and was a kidney transplant recipient. Some T cells may be the graft donor's. The material was a blood sample, obtained at baseline and around day 110 from a kidney transplant recipient. The CDR3: CASSLSSSHGKTYGYTF. The CDR3, as DNA: TGTGCCAGCAGTTTGAGCTCCTCACACGGAAAGACCTATGGCTACACCTTC.